This T cell receptor beta chain is from a study of shared clonotypes between healthy human individuals. TCRdb keeps only in-frame clones here, not all; method: immunoSEQ multiplex PCR. The sample lists some 2,100,000 clones, 93% occurring once. Germline V gene lookup returns CDR1 MNHEY and CDR2 SMNVEV (reference sequence). The CDR3 runs to 15 residues. V was trimmed by 2 bases and J by 4 bases, leaving 14 bases between them. Terminally differentiated effector memory CD45RA+ cells were excluded by CCR7 positive selection of CD45RO-negative cells. The rearrangement links TRBV27 to TRBJ1-1; TRBD1 is a possible D gene (5 bases). Sequences were obtained from naive CD8+ T cells from PBMCs. This TCR came from a man aged 18-30 years in good health. Some clones in this sample may be carry-over from other donors' samples. CDR3 bases: TGTGCCAGCAGTTTAAAGGGGACTGGTATCACTGAAGCTTTCTTT. Its translation: CASSLKGTGITEAFF.